This entry lists 10 T cell receptor beta chains sequenced from one sample in a study of blood T cell repertoires in COVID-19. Profiled with immunoSEQ multiplex PCR; TCRdb holds only in-frame clones, not every one. The repertoire includes fewer than 250,000 clones, roughly 90% of them detected once, and approximately 7.6% sits in the top ten. The material sequenced was PBMCs or T cells enriched from blood (not recorded which). The receptor set was obtained from a woman aged 18-29 years who had recovered from COVID-19.

CDR3: CASSQSRDRGSYEQYF. CDR3 DNA: TGCGCCAGCAGTCAATCCCGGGACAGGGGCTCCTACGAGCAGTACTTC. The chain joins TRBV23-1 to TRBJ2-7, with 10 bases lining up with TRBD1. TRBV23-1 is reported as an ORF; its role is uncertain. With 0 bases clipped from V and 0 bases from J, the junction kept 2 bases outside the gene matches. The CDR3 extends over 16 amino acids.

The chain carries TRBV29-1 and TRBJ2-7, with D possibly being TRBD1 (6 bases). Germline assignment: CDR1 SQVTM and CDR2 ANQGSEA. Between the trimmed V and J ends, which lost 1 base and 2 bases, there was a span of 12 bases. This CDR3 region has 14 residues. CDR3 in amino acids: CSVEGEDRAYEQYF. The CDR3 nucleotides are TGCAGCGTTGAAGGTGAGGACAGAGCCTACGAGCAGTACTTC.

The chain uses TRBV2 and TRBJ2-7, with 9 bases aligning to TRBD1. Trimming took 7 bases from V and 2 from J; bases not matched to a gene: 6. From germline, CDR1 is SNHLY and CDR2 FYNNEI. The CDR3 length is 14 residues. CDR3 residues: CASIPGQGTYEQYF. The CDR3 DNA reads TGTGCCAGCATTCCCGGACAGGGGACCTACGAGCAGTACTTC.

This clone was observed a single time. The V gene is TRBV28, the J gene TRBJ1-6, with D maybe TRBD1 (5 bases). The CDR3 loop spans 16 amino acids. The V gene's germline CDR1 is MDHEN and CDR2 SYDVKM. Trimming removed 2 bases at V and 9 bases at J, with 17 bases between. Written as DNA, the CDR3 is TGTGCCAGCAGTTTAGGCGGGGCAGGCGTCAGTTCACCCCTCCACTTT. Translation: CASSLGGAGVSSPLHF.

The chain is built from TRBV19 and TRBJ1-6, with D hard to call. The CDR3 sequence is 16 residues long. CDR1 LNHDA and CDR2 SQIVND come from the germline V gene (reference sequence). Trimming pared 3 bases from V and 8 bases from J, leaving 17 bases between. CDR3 in amino acids: CASSIRAGKPDSPLHF. The CDR3 coding sequence is TGTGCCAGTAGTATTAGGGCGGGCAAACCCGATTCACCCCTCCACTTT.

This clone was seen repeatedly, ten times or more. This chain connects TRBV21-1 to TRBJ2-4; the tabulated D call, TRBD1, remains unverified against the DNA. TRBV21-1 is tagged as a pseudogene. This CDR3 comprises 15 residues. CDR3: CASSTQQGAGDIQYF. In DNA, the CDR3 is TGTGCCAGCAGCACCCAACAGGGGGCGGGGGACATTCAGTACTTC.

The J gene is TRBJ1-2, the V gene TRBV5-1; D is possibly TRBD1 (5 bases). The germline gives CDR1 SGHRS, CDR2 YFSETQ. The CDR3 extends over 13 amino acids. V lost 0 bases, J lost 3 bases, and 6 bases lay in between. In nucleotides, the CDR3 is TGCGCCAGCAGCTTGGCGGGGGACTATGGCTACACCTTC. Translation gives CASSLAGDYGYTF.

V is TRBV11-2 and J is TRBJ2-7; D is unclear. Deletions cut 5 bases from V and 4 bases from J, with 6 bases between. This CDR3 is 11 amino acids long. The germline V gene has CDR1 SGHAT and CDR2 FQNNGV. Here the CDR3 reads CASSLKYEQYF. The CDR3 DNA is TGTGCCAGCAGCCTAAAATACGAGCAGTACTTC.

The chain has TRBV10-3 and TRBJ1-1; D might be TRBD1 (5 bases). CDR1 and CDR2 from the germline V gene are ENHRY and SYGVKD. Trimming stripped 7 bases from V and 2 bases from J, with 11 bases between. The CDR3 totals 13 residues. DNA of the CDR3: TGTGCCATCATGATCGACAGTAACACTGAAGCTTTCTTT. Amino acids: CAIMIDSNTEAFF.

This clone came up once. The chain joins TRBV3-1 (or the pseudogene TRBV3-2) to TRBJ2-7; TRBD2 matches at 9 bases. The length of the CDR3 is 15 residues. Trimming removed 2 bases from V and 3 bases from J; junction bases left unmatched: 5. Germline lookup yields CDR1 LGHDT and CDR2 YNNKEL (reference sequence). The CDR3 DNA is TGTGCCAGCAGCCAAATAGCGGGGGCCTTCTACGAGCAGTACTTC. As protein: CASSQIAGAFYEQYF.